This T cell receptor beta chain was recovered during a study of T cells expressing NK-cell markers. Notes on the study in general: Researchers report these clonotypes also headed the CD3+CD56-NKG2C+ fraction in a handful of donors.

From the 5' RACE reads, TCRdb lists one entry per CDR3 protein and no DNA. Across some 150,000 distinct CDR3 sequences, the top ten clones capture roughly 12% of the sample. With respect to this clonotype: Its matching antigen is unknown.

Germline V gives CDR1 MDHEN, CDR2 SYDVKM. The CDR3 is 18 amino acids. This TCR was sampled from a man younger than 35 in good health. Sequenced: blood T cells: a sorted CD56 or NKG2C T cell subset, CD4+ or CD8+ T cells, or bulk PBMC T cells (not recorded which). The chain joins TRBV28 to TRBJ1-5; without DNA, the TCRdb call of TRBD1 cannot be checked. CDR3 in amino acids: CASSLWRRLDSSNQPQHF.